This T cell receptor (beta chain) was captured by sequencing in a study of tumor-infiltrating lymphocytes in primary liver carcinoma. Study-wide findings and caveats: The study found a significantly higher top-250-clone fraction in tumors than in blood (p = 0.039).

DNA and RNA were both co-extracted from about 19-30 mg of bulk tissue that had not been sorted. Samples came from superior, inferior, lateral poles and tumor centre. The proportion of viable tumor cells exceeded 80% in every tumor sample. Note on this clonotype: Antigen specificity is unknown.

The CDR3 consists of 13 residues. V shed 5 bases, J shed 6 bases, and the junction held 9 bases outside the gene matches. Per the germline V gene, CDR1 is DFQATT and CDR2 is SNEGSKA (reference sequence). A primer in the constant region served to generate TCR beta cDNA from about 470 ng of total RNA. What produced the TCR beta libraries was three nested multiplex PCR rounds using slightly modified ARM-PCR. Investigators reported that the first two PCR rounds, at around 9 cycles each, used TRBV1-TRBV30 forward primers with a C-beta reverse primer. TCRdb re-called the multiplex PCR reads with MiXCR, one entry per CDR3 protein. The data show some 110,000 distinct CDR3 sequences, roughly 80% seen once.

The gene calls are TRBV20-1 and TRBJ1-1; 7 bases match TRBD1. This receptor was obtained from a man in his forties with primary liver carcinoma and hepatitis B virus infection. Sequencing was done on a sample of liver tumor tissue from sampling region 3. Noted subset: tumor region T3, left-lateral pole. CDR3 loop: CSARGQDNSEAFF. In nucleotides, the CDR3 is TGCAGTGCTCGCGGACAGGATAACTCTGAAGCTTTCTTT.